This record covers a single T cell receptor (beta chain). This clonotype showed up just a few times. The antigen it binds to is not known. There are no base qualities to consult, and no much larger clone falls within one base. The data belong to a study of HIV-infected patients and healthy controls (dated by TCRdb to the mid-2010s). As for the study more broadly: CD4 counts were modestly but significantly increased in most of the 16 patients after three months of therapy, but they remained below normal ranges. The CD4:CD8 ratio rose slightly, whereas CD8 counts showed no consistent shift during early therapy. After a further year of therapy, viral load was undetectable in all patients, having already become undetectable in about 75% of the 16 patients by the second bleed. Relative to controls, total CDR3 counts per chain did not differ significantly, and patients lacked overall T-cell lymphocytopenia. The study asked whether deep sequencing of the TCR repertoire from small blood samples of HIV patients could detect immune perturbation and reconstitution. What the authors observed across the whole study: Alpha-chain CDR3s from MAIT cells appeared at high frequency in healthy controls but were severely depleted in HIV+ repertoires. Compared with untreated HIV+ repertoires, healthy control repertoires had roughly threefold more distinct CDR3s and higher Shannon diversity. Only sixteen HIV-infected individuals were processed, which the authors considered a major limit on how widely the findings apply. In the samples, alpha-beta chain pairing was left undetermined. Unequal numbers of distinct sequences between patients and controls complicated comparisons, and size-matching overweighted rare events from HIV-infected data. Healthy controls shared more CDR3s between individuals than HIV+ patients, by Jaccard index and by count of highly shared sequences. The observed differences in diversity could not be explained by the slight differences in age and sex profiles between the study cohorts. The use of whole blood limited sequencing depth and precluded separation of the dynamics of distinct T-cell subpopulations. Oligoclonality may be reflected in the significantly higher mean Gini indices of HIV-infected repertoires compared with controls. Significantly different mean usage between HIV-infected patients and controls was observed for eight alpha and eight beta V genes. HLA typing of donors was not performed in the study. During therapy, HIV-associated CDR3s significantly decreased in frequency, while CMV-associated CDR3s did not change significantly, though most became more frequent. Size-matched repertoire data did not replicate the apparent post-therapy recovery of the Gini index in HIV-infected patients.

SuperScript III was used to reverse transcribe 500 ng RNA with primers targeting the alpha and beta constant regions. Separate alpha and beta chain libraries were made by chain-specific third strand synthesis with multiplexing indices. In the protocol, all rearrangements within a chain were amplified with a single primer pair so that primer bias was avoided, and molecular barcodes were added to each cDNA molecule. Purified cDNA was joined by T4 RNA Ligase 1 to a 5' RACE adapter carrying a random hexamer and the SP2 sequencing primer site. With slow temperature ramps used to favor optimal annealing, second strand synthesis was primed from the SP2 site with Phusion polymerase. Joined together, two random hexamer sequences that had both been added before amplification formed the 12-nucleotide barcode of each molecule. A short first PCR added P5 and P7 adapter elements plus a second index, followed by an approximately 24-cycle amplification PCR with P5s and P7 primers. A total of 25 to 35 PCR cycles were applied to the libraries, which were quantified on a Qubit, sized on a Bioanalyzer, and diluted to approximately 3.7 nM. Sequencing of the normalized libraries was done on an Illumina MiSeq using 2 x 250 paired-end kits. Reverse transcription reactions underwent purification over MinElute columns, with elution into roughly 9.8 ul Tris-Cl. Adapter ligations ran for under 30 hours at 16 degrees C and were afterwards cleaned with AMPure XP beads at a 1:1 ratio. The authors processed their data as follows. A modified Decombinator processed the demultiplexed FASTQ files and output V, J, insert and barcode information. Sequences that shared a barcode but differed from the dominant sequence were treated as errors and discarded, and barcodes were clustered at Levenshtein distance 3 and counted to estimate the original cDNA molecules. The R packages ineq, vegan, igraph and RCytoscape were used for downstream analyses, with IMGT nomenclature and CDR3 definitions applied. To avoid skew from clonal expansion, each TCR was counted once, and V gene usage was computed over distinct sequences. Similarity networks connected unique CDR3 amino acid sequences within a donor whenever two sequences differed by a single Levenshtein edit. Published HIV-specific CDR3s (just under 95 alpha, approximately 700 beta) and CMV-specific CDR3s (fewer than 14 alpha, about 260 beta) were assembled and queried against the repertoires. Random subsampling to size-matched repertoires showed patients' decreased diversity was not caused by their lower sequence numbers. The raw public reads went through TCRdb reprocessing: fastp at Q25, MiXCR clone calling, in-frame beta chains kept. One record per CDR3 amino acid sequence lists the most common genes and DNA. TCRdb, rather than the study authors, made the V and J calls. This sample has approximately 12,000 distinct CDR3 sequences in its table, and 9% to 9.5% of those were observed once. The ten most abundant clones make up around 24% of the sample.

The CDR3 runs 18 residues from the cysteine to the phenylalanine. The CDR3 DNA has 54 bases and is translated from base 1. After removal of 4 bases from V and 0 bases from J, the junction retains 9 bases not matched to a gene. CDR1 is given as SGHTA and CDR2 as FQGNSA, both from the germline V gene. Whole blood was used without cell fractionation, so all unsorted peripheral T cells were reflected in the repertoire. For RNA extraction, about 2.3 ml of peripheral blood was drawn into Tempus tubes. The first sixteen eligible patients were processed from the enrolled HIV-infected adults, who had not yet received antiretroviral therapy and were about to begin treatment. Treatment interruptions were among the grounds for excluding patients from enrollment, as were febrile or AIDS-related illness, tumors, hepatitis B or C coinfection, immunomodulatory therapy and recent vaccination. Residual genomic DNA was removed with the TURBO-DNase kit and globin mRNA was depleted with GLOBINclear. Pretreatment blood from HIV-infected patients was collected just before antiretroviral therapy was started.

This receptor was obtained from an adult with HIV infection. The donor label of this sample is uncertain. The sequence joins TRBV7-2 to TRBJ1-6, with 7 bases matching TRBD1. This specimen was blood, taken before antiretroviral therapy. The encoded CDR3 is CASSSSGTASSYNSPLHF. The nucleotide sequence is TGTGCCAGCAGCTCCTCCGGGACAGCGAGCTCCTATAATTCACCCCTCCACTTT.